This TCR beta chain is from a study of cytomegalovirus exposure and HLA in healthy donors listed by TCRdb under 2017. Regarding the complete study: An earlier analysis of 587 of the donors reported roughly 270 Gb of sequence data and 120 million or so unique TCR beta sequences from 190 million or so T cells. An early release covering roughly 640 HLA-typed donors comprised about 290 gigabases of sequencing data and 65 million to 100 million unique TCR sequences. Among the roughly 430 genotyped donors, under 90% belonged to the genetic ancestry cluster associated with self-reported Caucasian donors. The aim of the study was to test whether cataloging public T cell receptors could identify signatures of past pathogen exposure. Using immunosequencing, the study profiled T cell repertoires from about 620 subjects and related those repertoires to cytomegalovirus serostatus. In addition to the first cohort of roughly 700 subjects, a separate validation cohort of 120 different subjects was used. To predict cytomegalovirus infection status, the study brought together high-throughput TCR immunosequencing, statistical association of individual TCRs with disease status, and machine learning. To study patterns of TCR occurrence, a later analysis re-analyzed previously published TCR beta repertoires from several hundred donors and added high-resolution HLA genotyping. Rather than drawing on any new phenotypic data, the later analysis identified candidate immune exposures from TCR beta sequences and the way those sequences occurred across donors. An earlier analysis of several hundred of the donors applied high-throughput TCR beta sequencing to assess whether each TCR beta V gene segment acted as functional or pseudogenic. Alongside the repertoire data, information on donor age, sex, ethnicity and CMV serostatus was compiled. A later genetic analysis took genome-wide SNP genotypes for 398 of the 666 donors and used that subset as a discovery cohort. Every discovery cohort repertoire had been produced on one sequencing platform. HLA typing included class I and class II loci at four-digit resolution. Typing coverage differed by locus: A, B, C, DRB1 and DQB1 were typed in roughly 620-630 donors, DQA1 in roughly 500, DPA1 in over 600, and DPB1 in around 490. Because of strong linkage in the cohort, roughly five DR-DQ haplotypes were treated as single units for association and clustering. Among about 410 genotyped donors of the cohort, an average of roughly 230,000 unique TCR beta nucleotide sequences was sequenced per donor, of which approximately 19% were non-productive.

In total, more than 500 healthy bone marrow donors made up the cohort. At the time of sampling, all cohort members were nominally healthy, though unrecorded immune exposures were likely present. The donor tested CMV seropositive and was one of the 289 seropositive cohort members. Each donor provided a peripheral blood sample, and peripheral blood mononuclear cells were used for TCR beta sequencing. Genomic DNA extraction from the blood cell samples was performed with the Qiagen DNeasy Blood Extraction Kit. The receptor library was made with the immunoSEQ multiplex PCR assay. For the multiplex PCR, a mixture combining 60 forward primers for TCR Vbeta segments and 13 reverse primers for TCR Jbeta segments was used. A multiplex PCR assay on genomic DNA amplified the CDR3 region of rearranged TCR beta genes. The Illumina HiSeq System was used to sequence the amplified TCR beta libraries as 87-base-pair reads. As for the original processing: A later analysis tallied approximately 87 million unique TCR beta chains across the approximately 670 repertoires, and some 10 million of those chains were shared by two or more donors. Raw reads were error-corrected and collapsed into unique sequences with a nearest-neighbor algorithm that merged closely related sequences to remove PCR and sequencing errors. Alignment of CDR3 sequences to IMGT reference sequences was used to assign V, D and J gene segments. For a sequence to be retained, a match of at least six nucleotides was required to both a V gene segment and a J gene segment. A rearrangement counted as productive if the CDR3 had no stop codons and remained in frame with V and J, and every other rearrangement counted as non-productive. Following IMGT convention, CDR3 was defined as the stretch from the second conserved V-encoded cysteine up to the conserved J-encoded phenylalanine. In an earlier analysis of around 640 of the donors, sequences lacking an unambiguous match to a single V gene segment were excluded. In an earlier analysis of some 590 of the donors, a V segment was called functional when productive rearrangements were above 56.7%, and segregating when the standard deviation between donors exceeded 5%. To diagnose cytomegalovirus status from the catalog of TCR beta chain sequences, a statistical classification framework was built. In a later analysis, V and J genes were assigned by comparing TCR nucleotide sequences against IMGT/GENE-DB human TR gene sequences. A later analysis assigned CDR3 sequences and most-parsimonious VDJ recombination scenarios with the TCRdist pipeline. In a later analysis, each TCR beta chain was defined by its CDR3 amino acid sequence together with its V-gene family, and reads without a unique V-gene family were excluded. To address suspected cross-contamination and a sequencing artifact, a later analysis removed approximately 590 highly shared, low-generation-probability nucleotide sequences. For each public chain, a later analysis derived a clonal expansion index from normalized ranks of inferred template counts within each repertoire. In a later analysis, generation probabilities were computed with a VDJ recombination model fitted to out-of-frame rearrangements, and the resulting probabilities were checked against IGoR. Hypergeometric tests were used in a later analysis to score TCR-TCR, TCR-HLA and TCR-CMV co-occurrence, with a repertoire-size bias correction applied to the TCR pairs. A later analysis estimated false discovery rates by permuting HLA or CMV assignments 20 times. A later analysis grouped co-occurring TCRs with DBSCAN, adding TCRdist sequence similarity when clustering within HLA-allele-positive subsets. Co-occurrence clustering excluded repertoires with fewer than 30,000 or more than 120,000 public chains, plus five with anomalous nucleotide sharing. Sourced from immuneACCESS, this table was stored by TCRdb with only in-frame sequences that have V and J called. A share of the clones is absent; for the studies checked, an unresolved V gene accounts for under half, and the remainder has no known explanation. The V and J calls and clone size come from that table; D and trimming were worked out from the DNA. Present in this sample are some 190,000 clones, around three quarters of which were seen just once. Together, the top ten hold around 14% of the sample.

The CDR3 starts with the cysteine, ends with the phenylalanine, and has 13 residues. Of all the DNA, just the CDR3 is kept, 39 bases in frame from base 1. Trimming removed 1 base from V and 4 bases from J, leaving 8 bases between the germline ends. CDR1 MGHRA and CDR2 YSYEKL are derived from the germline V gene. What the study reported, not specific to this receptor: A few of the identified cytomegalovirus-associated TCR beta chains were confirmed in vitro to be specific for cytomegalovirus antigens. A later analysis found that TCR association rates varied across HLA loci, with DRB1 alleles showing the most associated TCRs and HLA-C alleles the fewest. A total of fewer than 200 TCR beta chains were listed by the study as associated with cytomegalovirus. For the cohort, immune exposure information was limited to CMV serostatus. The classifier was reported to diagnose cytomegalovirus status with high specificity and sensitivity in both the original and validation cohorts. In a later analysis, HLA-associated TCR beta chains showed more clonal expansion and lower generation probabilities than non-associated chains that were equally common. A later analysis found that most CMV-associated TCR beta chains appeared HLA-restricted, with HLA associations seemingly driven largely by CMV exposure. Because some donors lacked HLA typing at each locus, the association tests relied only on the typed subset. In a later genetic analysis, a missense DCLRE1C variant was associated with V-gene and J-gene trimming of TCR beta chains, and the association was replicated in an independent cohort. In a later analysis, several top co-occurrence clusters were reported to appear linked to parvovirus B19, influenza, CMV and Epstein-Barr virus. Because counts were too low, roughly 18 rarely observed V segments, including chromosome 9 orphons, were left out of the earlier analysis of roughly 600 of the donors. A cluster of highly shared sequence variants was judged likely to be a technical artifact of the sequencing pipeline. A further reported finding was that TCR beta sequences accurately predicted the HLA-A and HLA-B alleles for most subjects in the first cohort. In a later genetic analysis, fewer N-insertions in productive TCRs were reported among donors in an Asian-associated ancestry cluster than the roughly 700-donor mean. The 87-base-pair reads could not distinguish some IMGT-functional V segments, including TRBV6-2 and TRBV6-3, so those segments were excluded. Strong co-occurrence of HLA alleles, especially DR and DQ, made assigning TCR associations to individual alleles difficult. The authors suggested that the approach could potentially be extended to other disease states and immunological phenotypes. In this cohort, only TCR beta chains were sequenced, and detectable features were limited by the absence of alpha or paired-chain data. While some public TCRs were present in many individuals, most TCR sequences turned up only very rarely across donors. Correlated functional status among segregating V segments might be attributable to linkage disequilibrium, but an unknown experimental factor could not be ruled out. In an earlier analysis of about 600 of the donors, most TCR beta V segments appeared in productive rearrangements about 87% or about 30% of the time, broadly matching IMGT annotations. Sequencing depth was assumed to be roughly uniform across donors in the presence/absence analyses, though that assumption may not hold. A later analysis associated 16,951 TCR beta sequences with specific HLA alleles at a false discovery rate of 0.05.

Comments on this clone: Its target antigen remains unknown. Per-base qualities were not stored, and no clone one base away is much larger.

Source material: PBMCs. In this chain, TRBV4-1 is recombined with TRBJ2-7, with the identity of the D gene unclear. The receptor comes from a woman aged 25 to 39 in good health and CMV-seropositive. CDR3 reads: CASSQGAPYEQYF. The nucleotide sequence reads TGCGCCAGCAGCCAAGGAGCCCCATACGAGCAGTACTTC.